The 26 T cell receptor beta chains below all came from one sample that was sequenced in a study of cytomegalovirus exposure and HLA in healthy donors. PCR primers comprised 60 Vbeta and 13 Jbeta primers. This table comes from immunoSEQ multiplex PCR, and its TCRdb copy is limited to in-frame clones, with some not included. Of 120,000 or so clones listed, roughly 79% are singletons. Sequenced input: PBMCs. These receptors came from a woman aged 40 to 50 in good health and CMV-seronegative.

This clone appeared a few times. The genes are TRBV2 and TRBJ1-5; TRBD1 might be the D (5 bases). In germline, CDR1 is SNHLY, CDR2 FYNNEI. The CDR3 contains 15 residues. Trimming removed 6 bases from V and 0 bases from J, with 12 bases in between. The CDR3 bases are TGTGCCAGCAGAGAACAGGATCATAGCAATCAGCCCCAGCATTTT. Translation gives CASREQDHSNQPQHF.

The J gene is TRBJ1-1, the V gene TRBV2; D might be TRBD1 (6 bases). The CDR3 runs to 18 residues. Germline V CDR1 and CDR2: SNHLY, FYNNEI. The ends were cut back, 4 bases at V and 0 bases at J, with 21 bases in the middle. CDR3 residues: CASSGDIPGQGLNTEAFF. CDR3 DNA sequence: TGTGCCAGCAGTGGGGACATACCGGGCCAGGGACTGAACACTGAAGCTTTCTTT.

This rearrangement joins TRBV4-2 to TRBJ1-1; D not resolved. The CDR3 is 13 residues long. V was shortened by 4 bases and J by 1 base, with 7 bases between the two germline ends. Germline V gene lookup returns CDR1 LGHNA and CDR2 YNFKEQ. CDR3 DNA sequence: TGTGCCAGCAGCCTTTCAGGGAACACTGAAGCTTTCTTT. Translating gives CASSLSGNTEAFF.

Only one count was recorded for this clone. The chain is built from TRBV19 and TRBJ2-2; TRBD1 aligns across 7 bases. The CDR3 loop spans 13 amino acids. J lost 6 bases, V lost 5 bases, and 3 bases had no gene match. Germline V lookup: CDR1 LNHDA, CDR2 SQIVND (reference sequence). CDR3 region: CASSPQGAGELFF. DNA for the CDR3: TGTGCCAGTAGTCCCCAGGGGGCCGGGGAGCTGTTTTTT.

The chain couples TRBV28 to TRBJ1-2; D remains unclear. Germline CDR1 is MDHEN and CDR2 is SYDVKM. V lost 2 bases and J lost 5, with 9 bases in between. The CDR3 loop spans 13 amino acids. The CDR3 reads CASSLSSKYGYTF. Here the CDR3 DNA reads TGTGCCAGCAGTTTAAGCTCAAAATATGGCTACACCTTC.

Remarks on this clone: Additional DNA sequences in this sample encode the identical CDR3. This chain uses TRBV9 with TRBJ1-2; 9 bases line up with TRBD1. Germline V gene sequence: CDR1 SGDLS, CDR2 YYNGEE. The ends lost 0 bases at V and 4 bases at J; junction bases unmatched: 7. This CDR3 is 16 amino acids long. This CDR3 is CASSVEGQGRTYGYTF. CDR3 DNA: TGTGCCAGCAGCGTAGAAGGACAGGGGCGCACCTATGGCTACACCTTC. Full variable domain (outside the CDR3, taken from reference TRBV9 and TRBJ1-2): DSGVTQTPKHLITATGQRVTLRCSPRSGDLSVYWYQQSLDQGLQFLIQYYNGEERAKGNILERFSAQQFPDLHSELNLSSLELGDSALYFCASSVEGQGRTYGYTFGSGTRLTVV.

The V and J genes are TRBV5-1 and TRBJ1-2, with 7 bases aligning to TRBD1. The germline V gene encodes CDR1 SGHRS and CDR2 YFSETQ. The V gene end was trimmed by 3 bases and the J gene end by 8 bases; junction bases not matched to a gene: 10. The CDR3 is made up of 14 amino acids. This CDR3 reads CASSSTGDARGYTF. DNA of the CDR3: TGCGCCAGCAGCTCCACAGGGGACGCGCGGGGCTACACCTTC.

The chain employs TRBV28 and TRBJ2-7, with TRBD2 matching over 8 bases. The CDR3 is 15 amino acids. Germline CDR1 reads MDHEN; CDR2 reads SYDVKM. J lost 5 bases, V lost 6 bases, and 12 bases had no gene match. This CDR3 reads CASSLGGGSLNEQYF. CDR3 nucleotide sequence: TGTGCCAGCAGCCTAGGCGGGGGGTCGCTCAACGAGCAGTACTTC. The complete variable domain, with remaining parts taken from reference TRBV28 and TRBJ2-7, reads DVKVTQSSRYLVKRTGEKVFLECVQDMDHENMFWYRQDPGLGLRLIYFSYDVKMKEKGDIPEGYSVSREKKERFSLILESASTNQTSMYLCASSLGGGSLNEQYFGPGTRLTVT.

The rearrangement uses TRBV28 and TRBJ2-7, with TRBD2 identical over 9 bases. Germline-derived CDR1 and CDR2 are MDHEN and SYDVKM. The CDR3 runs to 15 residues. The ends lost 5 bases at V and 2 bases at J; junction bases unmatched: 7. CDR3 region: CASSHSGSRAYEQYF. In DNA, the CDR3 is TGTGCCAGCAGTCATAGCGGGAGCCGAGCCTACGAGCAGTACTTC.

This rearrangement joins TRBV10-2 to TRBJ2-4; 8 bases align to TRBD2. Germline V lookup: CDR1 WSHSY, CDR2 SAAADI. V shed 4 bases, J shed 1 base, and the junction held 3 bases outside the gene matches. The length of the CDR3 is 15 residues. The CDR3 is CASSGGLGAKNIQYF. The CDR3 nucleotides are TGCGCCAGCAGTGGGGGACTAGGGGCCAAAAACATTCAGTACTTC.

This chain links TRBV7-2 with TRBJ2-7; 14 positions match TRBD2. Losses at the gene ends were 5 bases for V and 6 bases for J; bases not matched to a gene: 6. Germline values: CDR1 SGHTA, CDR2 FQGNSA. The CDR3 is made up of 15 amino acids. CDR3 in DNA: TGTGCCAGCAGCCAGAGGACTAGCGGGAGGTTCGAGCAGTACTTC. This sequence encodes CASSQRTSGRFEQYF.

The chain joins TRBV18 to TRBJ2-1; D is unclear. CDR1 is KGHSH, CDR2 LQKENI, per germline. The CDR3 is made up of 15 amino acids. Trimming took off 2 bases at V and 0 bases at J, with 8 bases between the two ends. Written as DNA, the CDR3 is TGTGCCAGCTCACCAATTTTTAACTCCTACAATGAGCAGTTCTTC. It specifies CASSPIFNSYNEQFF.

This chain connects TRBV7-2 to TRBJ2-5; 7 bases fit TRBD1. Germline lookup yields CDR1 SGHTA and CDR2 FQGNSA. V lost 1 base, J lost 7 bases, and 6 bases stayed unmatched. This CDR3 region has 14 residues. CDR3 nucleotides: TGTGCCAGCAGCTTAGAACAGGGGCTGGGGACCCAGTACTTC. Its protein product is CASSLEQGLGTQYF.

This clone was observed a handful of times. The CDR3 DNA sequence: TGTGCCAGCAGCCTTAGGGGTGTTGACACAGATACGCAGTATTTT. Encoded protein: CASSLRGVDTDTQYF. The V and J genes are TRBV7-2 and TRBJ2-3; TRBD1 is a possible D gene (5 bases). V was clipped by 5 bases and J by 2 bases, with 14 bases between them. Germline assignment: CDR1 SGHTA and CDR2 FQGNSA. The CDR3 consists of 15 residues.

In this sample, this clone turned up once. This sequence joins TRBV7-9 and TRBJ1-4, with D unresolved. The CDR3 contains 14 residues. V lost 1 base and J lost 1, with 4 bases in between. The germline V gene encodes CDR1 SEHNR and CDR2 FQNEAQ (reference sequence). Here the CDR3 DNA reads TGTGCCAGCAGCTTAGGAGTAACTAATGAAAAACTGTTTTTT. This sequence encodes CASSLGVTNEKLFF.

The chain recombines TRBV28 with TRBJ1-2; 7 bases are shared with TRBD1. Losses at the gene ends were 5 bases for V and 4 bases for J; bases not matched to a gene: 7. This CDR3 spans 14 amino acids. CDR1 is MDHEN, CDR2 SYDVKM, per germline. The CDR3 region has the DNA TGTGCCAGCAGTCGCGCAGGGGGGCTCTATGGCTACACCTTC. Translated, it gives CASSRAGGLYGYTF.

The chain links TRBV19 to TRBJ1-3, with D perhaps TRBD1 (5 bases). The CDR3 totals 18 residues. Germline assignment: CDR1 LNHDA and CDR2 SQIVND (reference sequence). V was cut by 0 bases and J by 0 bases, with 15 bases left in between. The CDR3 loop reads CASSIDRVTESSGNTIYF. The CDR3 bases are TGTGCCAGTAGTATAGATCGGGTGACAGAGAGCTCTGGAAACACCATATATTTT.

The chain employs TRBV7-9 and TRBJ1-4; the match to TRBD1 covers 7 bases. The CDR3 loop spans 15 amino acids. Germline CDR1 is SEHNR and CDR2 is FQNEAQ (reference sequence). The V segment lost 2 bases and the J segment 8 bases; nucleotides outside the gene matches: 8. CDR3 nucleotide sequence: TGTGCCAGCAGCTTATGGCCAGGGGGGAACGAAAAACTGTTTTTT. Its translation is CASSLWPGGNEKLFF.

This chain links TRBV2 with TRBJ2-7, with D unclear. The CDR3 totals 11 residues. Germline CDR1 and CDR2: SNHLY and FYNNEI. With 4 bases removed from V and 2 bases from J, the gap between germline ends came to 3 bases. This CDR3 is CASSATYEQYF. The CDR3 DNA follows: TGTGCCAGCAGTGCAACCTACGAGCAGTACTTC.

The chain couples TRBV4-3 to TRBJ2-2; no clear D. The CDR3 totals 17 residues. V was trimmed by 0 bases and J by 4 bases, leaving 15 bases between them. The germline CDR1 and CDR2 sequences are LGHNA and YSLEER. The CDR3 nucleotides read TGCGCCAGCAGCCAAGAAATAAAGAGCGTGAGCACCGGGGAGCTGTTTTTT. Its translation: CASSQEIKSVSTGELFF.

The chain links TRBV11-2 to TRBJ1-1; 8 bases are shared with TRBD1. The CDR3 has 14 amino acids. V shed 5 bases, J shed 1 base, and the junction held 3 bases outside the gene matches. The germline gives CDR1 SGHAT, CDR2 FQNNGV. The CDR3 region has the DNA TGTGCCAGCAGCGGCGACAGGGGGAACACTGAAGCTTTCTTT. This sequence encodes CASSGDRGNTEAFF.

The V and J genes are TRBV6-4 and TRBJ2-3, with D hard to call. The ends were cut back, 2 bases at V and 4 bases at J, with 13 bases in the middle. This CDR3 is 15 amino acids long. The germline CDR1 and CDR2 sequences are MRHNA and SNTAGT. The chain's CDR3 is CASSDQRLDADTQYF. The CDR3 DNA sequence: TGTGCCAGCAGTGACCAGAGGCTCGACGCAGATACGCAGTATTTT.

CDR3 residues: CASSRDRNYGYTF. The CDR3 coding sequence is TGTGCCAGCAGTCGGGACAGGAACTATGGCTACACCTTC. V and J are TRBV6-4 and TRBJ1-2; TRBD1 matches at 8 bases. CDR3 length: 13 residues. The V gene's germline CDR1 is MRHNA and CDR2 SNTAGT. V was clipped by 5 bases and J by 2 bases; unmatched bases: 1.

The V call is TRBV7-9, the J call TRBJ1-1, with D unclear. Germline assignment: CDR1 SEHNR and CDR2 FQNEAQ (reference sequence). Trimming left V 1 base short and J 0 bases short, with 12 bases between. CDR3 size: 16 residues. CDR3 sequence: CASSLEGRLMNTEAFF. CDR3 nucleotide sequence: TGTGCCAGCAGCTTAGAGGGCAGACTAATGAACACTGAAGCTTTCTTT.

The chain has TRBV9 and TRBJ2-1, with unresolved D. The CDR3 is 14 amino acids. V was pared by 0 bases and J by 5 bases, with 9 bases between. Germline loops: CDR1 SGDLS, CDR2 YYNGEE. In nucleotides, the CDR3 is TGTGCCAGCAGCGTAGAAGACACCGACAATGAGCAGTTCTTC. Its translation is CASSVEDTDNEQFF.

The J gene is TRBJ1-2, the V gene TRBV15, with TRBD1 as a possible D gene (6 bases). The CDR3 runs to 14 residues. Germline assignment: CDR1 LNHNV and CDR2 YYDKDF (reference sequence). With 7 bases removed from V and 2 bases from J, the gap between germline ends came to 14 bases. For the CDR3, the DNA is TGTGCCACCAAACAGGGTTCAACAAACTATGGCTACACCTTC. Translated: CATKQGSTNYGYTF.